Only a few counts were recorded for the clone carrying this TCR beta chain. This sample is drawn from a study of T cell changes during pregnancy in multiple sclerosis. Libraries were prepared by immunoSEQ multiplex PCR; TCRdb keeps only in-frame clonotypes and omits some of them. The profile shows under 110,000 clones, approximately 91% of them singletons. V shed 8 bases, J shed 5 bases, and the junction held 4 bases outside the gene matches. This CDR3 is 12 amino acids long. Germline V gene data show CDR1 as SNHLY and CDR2 as FYNNEI. The sample here was peripheral blood, taken in the second trimester of pregnancy. V usage is TRBV2 and J usage is TRBJ1-2; 8 bases align to TRBD1. The TCR was taken from a female donor with multiple sclerosis, enrolled in a pregnancy study. CDR3 DNA sequence: TGTGCCAGCCGGGACAGGATATATGGCTACACCTTC. It yields the protein CASRDRIYGYTF. Looking up the rest from reference TRBV2 and TRBJ1-2 gives the full variable domain: EPEVTQTPSHQVTQMGQEVILRCVPISNHLYFYWYRQILGQKVEFLVSFYNNEISEKSEIFDDQFSVERPDGSNFTLKIRSTKLEDSAMYFCASRDRIYGYTFGSGTRLTVV.